Below, 11 T cell receptor beta chains from the same sample are listed, as sequenced in a study of chemoradiotherapy in HPV16-positive cancers (dated by TCRdb to the early 2020s). The library was prepared using the immunoSEQ multiplex PCR assay. The clones in this table, taken by TCRdb from immuneACCESS, are in-frame only. Not every clone is retained; where verified, under half of the shortfall comes from an unresolved V gene, and the cause of the rest is unknown. The sample table holds about 11,000 clones, of which roughly 70% were seen once. Roughly 7% of the sample is taken by the ten largest. The biological material was taken from a patient who underwent chemoradiotherapy. The receptors here all came from a human donor with HPV-associated anogenital cancer.

In its sample, this clone was seen once. The rearrangement joins TRBV28 to TRBJ2-5; TRBD2 is a possible D gene (6 bases). Germline CDR1 reads MDHEN; CDR2 reads SYDVKM. The V and J ends lost 7 bases and 5 bases respectively, with 14 bases between them. The CDR3 runs 13 residues. The CDR3 is CASTLRDWETQYF. CDR3 nucleotides: TGTGCCAGCACTCTAAGGGACTGGGAGACCCAGTACTTC.

The genes are TRBV12-5 and TRBJ2-3, with D maybe TRBD2 (5 bases). CDR1 LGHNT and CDR2 FRNRAP come from the germline V gene. CDR3 size: 12 residues. Deletions cut 6 bases from V and 3 bases from J, with 7 bases between. CDR3 in amino acids: CASGTSTDTQYF. In DNA form, the CDR3 reads TGTGCTAGTGGCACTAGTACAGATACGCAGTATTTT.

V is TRBV7-8 and J is TRBJ2-3, with 7 bases aligning to TRBD1. Trimming at V came to 1 base and at J to 2 bases, leaving 15 bases not matched to a gene. Germline lookup yields CDR1 SGHVS and CDR2 FQNEAQ. This CDR3 spans 19 amino acids. The CDR3 DNA reads as TGTGCCAGCAGCTTAGGAGCCGGAAGGGGGCAAAGGTTCACAGATACGCAGTATTTT. Its protein is CASSLGAGRGQRFTDTQYF. The entire variable domain, with the rest obtained from reference TRBV7-8 and TRBJ2-3, is as follows: GAGVSQSPRYKVAKRGQDVALRCDPISGHVSLFWYQQALGQGPEFLTYFQNEAQLDKSGLPSDRFFAERPEGSVSTLKIQRTQQEDSAVYLCASSLGAGRGQRFTDTQYFGPGTRLTVL.

This rearrangement joins TRBV28 to TRBJ2-3, with 10 bases identical to TRBD2. This CDR3 has 15 residues. Per the germline V gene, CDR1 is MDHEN and CDR2 is SYDVKM. The V and J ends lost 5 bases and 2 bases, in that order; junction bases with no gene match: 4. In nucleotides, the CDR3 is TGTGCCAGCAGTCCTCTAGCGGGAGTCACAGATACGCAGTATTTT. Its translation is CASSPLAGVTDTQYF.

The V and J genes are TRBV15 and TRBJ2-5; TRBD1 might be the D (5 bases). This CDR3 is 13 amino acids long. Trimming shortened V by 4 bases and J by 5 bases, and 11 bases separated the two germline ends. Germline assignment: CDR1 LNHNV and CDR2 YYDKDF (reference sequence). The CDR3 loop reads CATSTVQVETQYF. DNA of the CDR3: TGTGCCACCAGCACGGTACAGGTGGAGACCCAGTACTTC.

The rearrangement links TRBV27 to TRBJ2-1; D is perhaps TRBD2 (5 bases). CDR3 length: 14 residues. Germline CDR1 and CDR2: MNHEY and SMNVEV (reference sequence). The V and J ends lost 3 bases and 2 bases respectively, with 8 bases between them. Here the CDR3 DNA reads TGTGCCAGCAGTTTGTCGGGGACCTACAATGAGCAGTTCTTC. It encodes CASSLSGTYNEQFF.

The chain uses TRBV10-1 and TRBJ2-7; D ambiguous. Germline V lookup: CDR1 WNHNN, CDR2 SYGVQD (reference sequence). The V end lost 2 bases, the J end lost 2 bases, and 10 bases lay between the germline ends. The CDR3 is 14 amino acids. CDR3 sequence reads: CASSESDTPYEQYF. CDR3 DNA sequence: TGCGCCAGCAGTGAGAGCGACACCCCCTACGAGCAGTACTTC.

CDR3 sequence reads: CASSPPVGRERTDTQYF. CDR3 in DNA: TGTGCCAGCAGCCCCCCCGTCGGGCGGGAGAGGACAGATACGCAGTATTTT. V is TRBV4-2 and J is TRBJ2-3; 7 bases are shared with TRBD2. The CDR3 is 17 residues long. Germline lookup yields CDR1 LGHNA and CDR2 YNFKEQ. With 4 bases clipped from V and 3 bases from J, the junction kept 13 bases outside the gene matches.

This clone was recorded only once. V usage is TRBV28 and J usage is TRBJ2-2, with D possibly matching TRBD2 (6 bases). The CDR3 has 13 residues. The V end lost 5 bases, the J end lost 3 bases, and 7 bases lay between the germline ends. Germline V CDR1 and CDR2: MDHEN, SYDVKM. Written as DNA, the CDR3 is TGTGCCAGCAGTCGGGGGTACACCGGGGAGCTGTTTTTT. Translating it yields CASSRGYTGELFF.

This rearrangement joins TRBV9 to TRBJ2-5; possible D gene TRBD2, 5 bases. V gave up 0 bases and J gave up 4 bases, with 10 bases separating them. CDR3 length: 14 residues. Germline CDR1 reads SGDLS; CDR2 reads YYNGEE. The CDR3 is CASSVDGAGETQYF. The DNA for the CDR3 is TGTGCCAGCAGCGTAGACGGCGCGGGAGAGACCCAGTACTTC.

CDR3 amino acids: CASGRRDRGSEQYF. The CDR3 DNA sequence: TGTGCCAGTGGACGCCGGGACAGGGGCTCCGAGCAGTACTTC. V usage is TRBV19 and J usage is TRBJ2-7; 10 bases agree with TRBD1. The ends lost 8 bases at V and 6 bases at J; junction bases unmatched: 10. The length of the CDR3 is 14 residues. From germline, CDR1 is LNHDA and CDR2 SQIVND (reference sequence).